This TCR beta chain was sequenced during a study of chemoradiotherapy in HPV16-positive cancers. Points from the study as a whole: Candidate HPV-specific clones and E7-related TCR motifs grew in tumor during treatment.

Over chemoradiotherapy, repertoires were sampled more than once. The CDR3 totals 11 residues. V was shortened by 3 bases and J by 3 bases, with 1 base between the two germline ends. Per the germline V gene, CDR1 is SGHRS and CDR2 is YFSETQ. The data were produced by immunoSEQ multiplex PCR, yet TCRdb's version contains in-frame clones alone and is incomplete. The table has 23,000 or so clones, more than 85% seen once. Concerning this clone: The antigen remains unidentified.

This clonotype originated in a human donor with HPV-associated anogenital cancer. The sequencing here drew on blood, taken from a patient who underwent chemoradiotherapy. The rearrangement joins TRBV5-1 to TRBJ2-1; D ambiguous. CDR3 sequence reads: CASSYYNEQFF. DNA for the CDR3: TGCGCCAGCAGCTACTACAATGAGCAGTTCTTC.